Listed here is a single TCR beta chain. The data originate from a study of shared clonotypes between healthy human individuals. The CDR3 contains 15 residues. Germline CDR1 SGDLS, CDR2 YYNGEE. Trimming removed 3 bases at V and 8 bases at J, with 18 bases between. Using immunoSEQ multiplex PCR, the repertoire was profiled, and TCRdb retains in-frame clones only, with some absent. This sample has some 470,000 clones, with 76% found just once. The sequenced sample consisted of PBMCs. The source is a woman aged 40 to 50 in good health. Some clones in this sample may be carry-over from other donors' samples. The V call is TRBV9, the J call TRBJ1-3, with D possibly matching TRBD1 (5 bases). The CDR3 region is CASSGRQSVGDTIYF. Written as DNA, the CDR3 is TGTGCCAGCAGCGGTCGGCAGTCCGTGGGGGACACCATATATTTT.